This is a list of T cell receptor beta chains from one sample in a study of blood T cell repertoires in COVID-19. Generated by immunoSEQ multiplex PCR, the TCRdb table keeps only in-frame clones and is missing some. The table lists under 250,000 clones, 80% to 85% of them singletons. The sample taken for sequencing was peripheral blood. The receptors shown here come from a man aged 50-60 years with active or convalescent COVID-19. CDR3s leave out the opening cysteine and the closing phenylalanine or tryptophan. Each record gives: V gene, CDR3 length, J gene, CDR3 protein.

V: TRBV7-3; length: 12; J: TRBJ2-1; CDR3: ASSSAGGYNEQF
V: TRBV5-5; length: 14; J: TRBJ2-2; CDR3: ASSRGTGANTGELF
V: TRBV7-2; length: 13; J: TRBJ2-1; CDR3: ASSLGGTAFSEQF
V: TRBV27; length: 13; J: TRBJ2-1; CDR3: ASSPIAGGHNEQF
V: TRBV5-5; length: 11; J: TRBJ1-2; CDR3: ASSFRQGEGYT
V: TRBV7-2; length: 12; J: TRBJ2-7; CDR3: ASSPAQGRDEQY
V: TRBV19; length: 15; J: TRBJ1-5; CDR3: ASSRISGGKGNQPQH
V: TRBV28; length: 11; J: TRBJ1-2; CDR3: ASSLGPIYGYT
V: TRBV6-5; length: 12; J: TRBJ2-7; CDR3: ASTRDRGPYEQY
V: TRBV3-1/TRBV3-2; length: 16; J: TRBJ2-5; CDR3: ASSQEPSSGPLQETQY
V: TRBV4-2; length: 17; J: TRBJ2-3; CDR3: ASSQDLAGGPLSTDTQY
V: TRBV7-6; length: 11; J: TRBJ2-2; CDR3: ASSETGTGELF
V: TRBV7-8; length: 12; J: TRBJ2-7; CDR3: ASRPGRFLYEQY
V: TRBV28; length: 13; J: TRBJ1-3; CDR3: ASRAPGQGGNTIY
V: TRBV6-1; length: 17; J: TRBJ1-4; CDR3: ASSEDGTGGRSSNEKLF
V: TRBV7-9; length: 14; J: TRBJ2-6; CDR3: ASSSTGRSGANVLT
V: TRBV4-2; length: 13; J: TRBJ2-5; CDR3: ASSRAGGIEETQY
V: TRBV12-3/TRBV12-4; length: 9; J: TRBJ2-1; CDR3: ASSYRWPQF
V: TRBV2; length: 12; J: TRBJ2-3; CDR3: ASSTLAGGGELD
V: TRBV7-9; length: 12; J: TRBJ1-1; CDR3: ASSRDRGLTEAF
V: TRBV5-1; length: 14; J: TRBJ1-4; CDR3: ASSLSQGPPFEKLF
V: TRBV6-5; length: 10; J: TRBJ1-1; CDR3: ASSTLNTEAF
V: TRBV11-2; length: 14; J: TRBJ2-5; CDR3: ASSLGTSGDGKTQY
V: TRBV7-7; length: 11; J: TRBJ1-1; CDR3: ASSPDRLGEAF
V: TRBV29-1; length: 10; J: TRBJ2-3; CDR3: SVPTSTDTQY
V: TRBV6-5; length: 12; J: TRBJ1-5; CDR3: ASSLVSGNQPQH
V: TRBV29-1; length: 7; J: TRBJ1-2; CDR3: SVSVPYT
V: TRBV28; length: 10; J: TRBJ2-7; CDR3: ASRDAPGEQY
V: TRBV7-2; length: 13; J: TRBJ2-1; CDR3: ASSLGSGGGNEQF
V: TRBV30; length: 12; J: TRBJ2-7; CDR3: AWSVGGGLYEQY
V: TRBV7-3; length: 13; J: TRBJ2-3; CDR3: ASSLGAAATDTQY
V: TRBV9; length: 14; J: TRBJ1-1; CDR3: ASSPTGQTVNTEAF
V: TRBV28; length: 10; J: TRBJ2-3; CDR3: ASSFTGGAQY
V: TRBV7-9; length: 15; J: TRBJ1-5; CDR3: ASSVTPGQGSNQPQH
V: TRBV6-6; length: 13; J: TRBJ2-7; CDR3: ASSYSGQGAYEQY
V: TRBV29-1; length: 10; J: TRBJ1-2; CDR3: SVEQGGYGYT
V: TRBV29-1; length: 13; J: TRBJ2-1; CDR3: SVGRPAGIHNEQF